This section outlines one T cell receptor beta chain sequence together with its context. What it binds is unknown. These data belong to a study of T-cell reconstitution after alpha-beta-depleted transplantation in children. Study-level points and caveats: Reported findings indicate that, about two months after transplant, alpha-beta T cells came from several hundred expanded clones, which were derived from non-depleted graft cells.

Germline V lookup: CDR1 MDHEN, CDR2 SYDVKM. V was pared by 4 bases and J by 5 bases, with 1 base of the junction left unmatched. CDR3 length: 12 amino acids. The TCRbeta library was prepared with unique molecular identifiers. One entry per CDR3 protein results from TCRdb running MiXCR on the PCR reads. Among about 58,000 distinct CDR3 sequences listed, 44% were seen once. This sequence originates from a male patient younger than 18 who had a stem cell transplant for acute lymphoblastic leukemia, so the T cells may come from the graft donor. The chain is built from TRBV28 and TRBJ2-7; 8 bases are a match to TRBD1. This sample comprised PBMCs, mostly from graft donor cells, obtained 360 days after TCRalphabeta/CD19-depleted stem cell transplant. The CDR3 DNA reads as TGTGCCAGCAGTTCGGACAGGGACGAGCAGTACTTC. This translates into CASSSDRDEQYF.